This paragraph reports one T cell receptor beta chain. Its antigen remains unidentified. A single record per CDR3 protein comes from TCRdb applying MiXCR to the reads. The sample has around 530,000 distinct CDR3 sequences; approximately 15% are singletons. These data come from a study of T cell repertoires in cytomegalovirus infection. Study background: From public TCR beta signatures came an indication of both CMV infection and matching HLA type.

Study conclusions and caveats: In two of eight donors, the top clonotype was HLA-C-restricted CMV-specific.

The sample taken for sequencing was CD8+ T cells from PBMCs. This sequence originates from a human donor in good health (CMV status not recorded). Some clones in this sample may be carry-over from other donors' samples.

The CDR3: CASSFRQGPSEQYF. The CDR3 coding sequence is TGTGCCAGCAGCTTTCGACAGGGACCCTCCGAGCAGTACTTC. The gene calls are TRBV5-5 and TRBJ2-7; TRBD1 matches at 7 bases. This CDR3 spans 14 amino acids. Trimming took 2 bases from V and 6 from J; bases not matched to a gene: 8. CDR1 and CDR2 from the germline V gene are SGHKS and YYEKEE (reference sequence).